These 8 T cell receptor beta chains were all obtained from the same sample, sequenced in a study of control samples from healthy donors and cancer patients. Measured with immunoSEQ multiplex PCR; TCRdb has only the in-frame clones, and not every one. Here the sample spans over 150,000 clones, around 94% being singletons. The sequenced sample was blood. The receptors here all came from a woman under 30 in good health.

This chain joins TRBV12-3 or TRBV12-4 and TRBJ1-6, with no clear D. Trimming left V 7 bases short and J 5 bases short, with 9 bases between. This CDR3 comprises 13 residues. The CDR3 DNA follows: TGTGCCAGCACAGCGCTTAATAATTCACCCCTCCACTTT. This sequence encodes CASTALNNSPLHF.

The rearrangement uses TRBV19 and TRBJ2-7, with D tentatively TRBD1 (6 bases). The germline V gene has CDR1 LNHDA and CDR2 SQIVND (reference sequence). The ends were cut back, 3 bases at V and 2 bases at J, with 14 bases in the middle. This CDR3 region has 15 residues. This CDR3 is CASSIMDSRPYEQYF. The CDR3 coding sequence is TGTGCCAGTAGTATCATGGACAGCCGACCCTACGAGCAGTACTTC.

This rearrangement joins TRBV11-2 to TRBJ2-1; possibly TRBD2 for D (6 bases). Deletions cut 5 bases from V and 8 bases from J, with 16 bases between. Looked up from germline, CDR1 is SGHAT and CDR2 is FQNNGV. The CDR3 runs to 14 residues. The CDR3 is CASSPGGASDEQFF. The CDR3 DNA sequence: TGTGCCAGCAGCCCCGGGGGAGCTTCTGATGAGCAGTTCTTC.

This chain connects TRBV6-5 to TRBJ2-3; D is tentatively TRBD1 or TRBD2 (5 bases each). Per germline, CDR1 MNHEY and CDR2 SVGAGI. The CDR3 length is 14 residues. Trimming took off 5 bases at V and 5 bases at J, with 14 bases between the two ends. The CDR3 loop is CASSPPGRGDTQYF. The CDR3 nucleotides are TGTGCCAGCAGTCCCCCGGGAAGGGGAGATACGCAGTATTTT.

The chain employs TRBV15 and TRBJ1-3; 8 nucleotides agree with TRBD1. With V trimmed by 7 bases and J by 0 bases, 2 bases remained unmatched. CDR3 length equals 14 residues. Germline V gives CDR1 LNHNV, CDR2 YYDKDF (reference sequence). CDR3 sequence: CATIGQGSGNTIYF. CDR3 DNA sequence: TGTGCCACCATAGGACAGGGCTCTGGAAACACCATATATTTT.

The genes are TRBV13 and TRBJ1-2; D may be TRBD1 (5 bases). The CDR3 has 14 amino acids. From germline, CDR1 is PRHDT and CDR2 FYEKMQ (reference sequence). V was shortened by 1 base and J by 9 bases, with 15 bases between the two germline ends. Written as DNA, the CDR3 is TGTGCCAGCAGCTTAGTAAGCAGGGATCTTAGCTACACCTTC. Encoded protein: CASSLVSRDLSYTF.

The rearrangement uses TRBV7-2 and TRBJ2-5; D is undetermined. This CDR3 has 11 amino acids. Germline V gene sequence: CDR1 SGHTA, CDR2 FQGNSA. V shed 1 base and J shed 14 bases, with 11 bases lying between them. Written as DNA, the CDR3 is TGTGCCAGCAGCTTAGGGTGGCAGCCCTACTTC. Amino acids: CASSLGWQPYF.

The rearrangement links TRBV3-1 (or the pseudogene TRBV3-2) to TRBJ1-1; D is undetermined. V was cut by 6 bases and J by 3 bases, with 11 bases left in between. Germline V gives CDR1 LGHDT, CDR2 YNNKEL (reference sequence). This CDR3 has 13 amino acids. CDR3 bases: TGTGCCAGCAGTCCGCGAACGTACACTGAAGCTTTCTTT. It codes for CASSPRTYTEAFF.